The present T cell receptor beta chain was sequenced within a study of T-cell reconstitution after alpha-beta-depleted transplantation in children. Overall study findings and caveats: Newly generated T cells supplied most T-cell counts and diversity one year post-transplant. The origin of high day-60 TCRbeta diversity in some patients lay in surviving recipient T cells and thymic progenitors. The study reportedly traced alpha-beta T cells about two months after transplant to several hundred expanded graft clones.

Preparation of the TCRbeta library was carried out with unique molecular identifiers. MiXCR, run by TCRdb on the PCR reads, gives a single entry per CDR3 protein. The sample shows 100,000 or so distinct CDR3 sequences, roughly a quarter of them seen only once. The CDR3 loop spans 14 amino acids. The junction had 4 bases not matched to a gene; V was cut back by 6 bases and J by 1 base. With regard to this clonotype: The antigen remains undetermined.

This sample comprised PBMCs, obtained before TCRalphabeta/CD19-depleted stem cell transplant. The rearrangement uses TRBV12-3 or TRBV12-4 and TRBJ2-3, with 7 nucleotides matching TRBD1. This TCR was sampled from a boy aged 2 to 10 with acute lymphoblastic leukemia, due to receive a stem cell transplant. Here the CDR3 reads CASRTGARTDTQYF. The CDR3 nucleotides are TGTGCCAGCAGAACAGGGGCCCGCACAGATACGCAGTATTTT.